The T cell receptor beta chain under discussion was sequenced for a study of Graves' ophthalmopathy and Graves' hyperthyroidism. Whole-study findings and limits: At 70.59% sensitivity and about 72% specificity, the model predicted progression of the ophthalmopathy. Detected in blood as well were most expanded thyroid clonotypes with frequency above 0.001.

Ophthalmopathy not arising within 18 months of follow-up defined hyperthyroidism as stable. A diagnosis was made from clinical symptoms together with serum thyroxine, TRAb, thyroid ultrasound and orbital computed tomography. This clonotype came up a few times. No antigen is known for it. From germline, CDR1 is MNHEY and CDR2 SMNVEV (reference sequence). This CDR3 spans 13 amino acids. Trimming stripped 8 bases from V and 4 bases from J, with 15 bases between. RNA served as the template for amplifying TCR beta CDR3 regions. First-round RT-PCR with HTBI primers preceded a second-round multiplex PCR. One entry per CDR3 protein, called by TCRdb with MiXCR from the multiplex PCR reads. The data show about 400,000 distinct CDR3 sequences, 15% seen once.

The material sequenced was peripheral blood. V and J are TRBV27 and TRBJ2-7, with D tentatively TRBD1 (6 bases). The clonotype was recovered from a woman between 18 and 29 years old with stable Graves' hyperthyroidism. The DNA of the CDR3 is TGTGCCAGCGGAAGGCCAGGGGATTACGAGCAGTACTTC. Amino acids: CASGRPGDYEQYF.